The next 30 T cell receptor beta chains were all read from a single sample in a study of shared clonotypes between healthy human individuals. The method was immunoSEQ multiplex PCR; TCRdb's version includes in-frame clones alone and lacks a portion of them. There are around 990,000 clones in the sample; roughly 80% occur only once, and 0.89% lies in the top ten. Input material: memory CD4+ T cells from PBMCs. Subset of the sample: CD45RA-negative fraction. Receptors originate from a man between 18 and 29 years old in good health. Some clones in this sample may be carry-over from other donors' samples.

V and J are TRBV11-1 and TRBJ2-7; 9 positions match TRBD1. The CDR3 totals 15 residues. Germline V gene lookup returns CDR1 SGHAT and CDR2 FQDESV (reference sequence). With 5 bases clipped from V and 2 bases from J, the junction kept 7 bases outside the gene matches. The CDR3 reads CASSPPGQGPYEQYF. The CDR3 region has the DNA TGTGCCAGCAGCCCTCCGGGACAGGGACCCTACGAGCAGTACTTC.

The chain recombines TRBV5-1 with TRBJ1-1, with D maybe TRBD1 (5 bases). Germline V gene lookup returns CDR1 SGHRS and CDR2 YFSETQ. The ends were cut back, 4 bases at V and 7 bases at J, with 17 bases in the middle. The CDR3 has 14 amino acids. The CDR3 DNA follows: TGCGCCAGCAGCGATGGTCGGGGGACTCTTGAAGCTTTCTTT. Its protein is CASSDGRGTLEAFF.

Of note for this clone: A much bigger clone sits one base away, suggesting this may be a read error. At the DNA level, this CDR3 is encoded by other sequences in the same sample as well. This rearrangement joins TRBV11-3 to TRBJ2-7; perhaps TRBD1 as D (6 bases). V was pared by 1 base and J by 0 bases, with 7 bases between. The CDR3 extends over 14 amino acids. Per germline, CDR1 SGHNT and CDR2 YENEEA. The CDR3 protein is CASSLAGVSYEQYF. CDR3 sequence (DNA): TGTGCCAGCAGCTTAGCAGGGGTCTCCTACGAGCAGTACTTC.

The genes are TRBV6-8 and TRBJ2-5; TRBD1 agrees at 8 bases. The DNA matches TRBJ2-7 better at its end, which makes the J call doubtful. In germline, CDR1 is MNHGY, CDR2 SAAAGT. The CDR3 length is 13 residues. CDR3 loop: CASSGTGSYEQYF. Here the CDR3 DNA reads TGTGCCAGCAGCGGGACAGGTAGCTACGAGCAGTACTTC.

The chain combines TRBV5-4 with TRBJ2-1, with D perhaps matching TRBD2 (7 bases). The CDR3 runs 15 residues. CDR1 is SGHNT, CDR2 YYREEE, per germline (reference sequence). Trimming removed 4 bases at V and 4 bases at J, with 15 bases between. DNA for the CDR3: TGTGCCAGCAGCCTTGGACTAGGGGGATACAATGAGCAGTTCTTC. As protein: CASSLGLGGYNEQFF. Complete variable domain (other parts from reference TRBV5-4 and TRBJ2-1): ETGVTQSPTHLIKTRGQQVTLRCSSQSGHNTVSWYQQALGQGPQFIFQYYREEENGRGNFPPRFSGLQFPNYSSELNVNALELDDSALYLCASSLGLGGYNEQFFGPGTRLTVL.

The chain employs TRBV7-4 and TRBJ2-3; no clear D. Trimming took off 5 bases at V and 5 bases at J, with 8 bases between the two ends. Germline CDR1 reads SGHVT; CDR2 reads SQSDAQ. CDR3 size: 12 residues. This CDR3 reads CASSQTGDTQYF. CDR3 DNA: TGTGCCAGCAGCCAGACTGGAGATACGCAGTATTTT.

V usage is TRBV10-3 and J usage is TRBJ1-1, with a tentative D call TRBD1 (5 bases). Germline V lookup: CDR1 ENHRY, CDR2 SYGVKD. Between the trimmed V and J ends, which lost 4 bases and 8 bases, there was a span of 14 bases. The CDR3 length is 13 residues. CDR3: CAISAGQEEEAFF. Here the CDR3 DNA reads TGTGCCATCAGTGCAGGACAAGAGGAGGAAGCTTTCTTT.

The chain is built from TRBV19 and TRBJ1-2; D is perhaps TRBD1 (6 bases). The V and J ends lost 2 bases and 4 bases respectively, with 11 bases between them. The length of the CDR3 is 14 residues. Germline CDR1 reads LNHDA; CDR2 reads SQIVND (reference sequence). In DNA form, the CDR3 reads TGTGCCAGTAGTATAAAGACAGGACCCTATGGCTACACCTTC. As protein: CASSIKTGPYGYTF. Full variable domain (missing parts from reference TRBV19 and TRBJ1-2): DGGITQSPKYLFRKEGQNVTLSCEQNLNHDAMYWYRQDPGQGLRLIYYSQIVNDFQKGDIAEGYSVSREKKESFPLTVTSAQKNPTAFYLCASSIKTGPYGYTFGSGTRLTVV.

The genes are TRBV29-1 and TRBJ1-5, with TRBD1 matching over 7 bases. The germline V gene has CDR1 SQVTM and CDR2 ANQGSEA. CDR3 length equals 15 residues. V lost 8 bases to trimming and J lost 0 bases; unmatched junction nucleotides: 10. The CDR3 nucleotides read TGCAGCATCAGGGGGACTATTCATAGCAATCAGCCCCAGCATTTT. Translated: CSIRGTIHSNQPQHF.

The V and J genes are TRBV5-6 and TRBJ2-7; D remains ambiguous. This CDR3 has 15 amino acids. The V gene's germline CDR1 is SGHDT and CDR2 YYEEEE. Trimming removed 2 bases at V and 0 bases at J, with 12 bases between. The CDR3 reads CASSFRQANSYEQYF. The CDR3, as DNA: TGTGCCAGCAGCTTTAGGCAGGCCAACTCCTACGAGCAGTACTTC.

This clone has only one observation. The chain has TRBV15 and TRBJ1-4; the D is unclear. This CDR3 has 15 amino acids. V dropped 2 bases and J dropped 11 bases, with 18 bases sitting between them. The germline gives CDR1 LNHNV, CDR2 YYDKDF (reference sequence). In nucleotides, the CDR3 is TGTGCCACCAGCAGATATAGTGGAGGAGTACTGAAACTGTTTTTT. It codes for CATSRYSGGVLKLFF.

J is TRBJ1-2 and V is TRBV19; TRBD1 is a possible D gene (6 bases). CDR3 length: 14 amino acids. Germline lookup yields CDR1 LNHDA and CDR2 SQIVND (reference sequence). V was trimmed by 6 bases and J by 5 bases, leaving 16 bases between them. The CDR3 nucleotides are TGTGCCAGTAGCTACACCGGGACATTGTATGGCTACACCTTC. It specifies CASSYTGTLYGYTF.

The chain is built from TRBV28 and TRBJ2-3; D possibly corresponds to TRBD1 (7 bases). Looked up from germline, CDR1 is MDHEN and CDR2 is SYDVKM. V lost 8 bases and J 3 bases, leaving 21 bases between the germline ends. CDR3 length equals 16 residues. CDR3 nucleotides: TGTGCCAGCCGGGGTCCAGGGGGGTTTGGTACAGATACGCAGTATTTT. This encodes CASRGPGGFGTDTQYF.

CDR3 loop: CASSGRPLGETQYF. DNA for the CDR3: TGTGCCAGCAGCGGGAGGCCCCTGGGGGAGACCCAGTACTTC. The chain employs TRBV9 and TRBJ2-5; the D gene is possibly TRBD2 (5 bases). The CDR3 is 14 amino acids. V lost 3 bases and J 5 bases, leaving 14 bases between the germline ends. The germline V gene encodes CDR1 SGDLS and CDR2 YYNGEE.

This chain uses TRBV28 with TRBJ1-2; D unresolved. This CDR3 comprises 16 residues. Germline CDR1 and CDR2: MDHEN and SYDVKM. The V and J ends lost 1 base and 4 bases respectively, with 16 bases between them. CDR3 residues: CASSLLSGPSGYGYTF. The CDR3 DNA follows: TGTGCCAGCAGTTTATTGTCGGGCCCGTCTGGCTATGGCTACACCTTC.

A few counts support this clone. V and J are TRBV7-3 and TRBJ2-7; the D is unclear. The CDR3 runs to 13 residues. The germline V gene has CDR1 SGHTA and CDR2 FQGTGA. With 5 bases removed from V and 7 bases from J, the gap between germline ends came to 15 bases. CDR3 loop: CASSLQISGEQYF. In DNA form, the CDR3 reads TGTGCCAGCAGCCTACAAATCTCTGGGGAGCAGTACTTC.

Only a few counts were recorded for this clone. V gene TRBV30 combines with J gene TRBJ1-2; the match to TRBD1 covers 7 bases. Trimming cost V 4 bases and J 8 bases; bases outside gene matches: 13. CDR3 length equals 14 residues. Germline lookup yields CDR1 GTSNPN and CDR2 SVGIG (reference sequence). The CDR3 nucleotides are TGTGCCTGGACCCTCTGGGGGAGGGGGCGAGGCTACACCTTC. It yields the protein CAWTLWGRGRGYTF.

V and J are TRBV6-5 and TRBJ1-1, with D perhaps TRBD1 (6 bases). The germline gives CDR1 MNHEY, CDR2 SVGAGI. Trimming cost V 7 bases and J 5 bases, with 14 bases left between them. The CDR3 extends over 13 amino acids. The CDR3 sequence: CASTDNRVTEAFF. The CDR3, as DNA: TGTGCCAGCACCGACAACAGGGTAACTGAAGCTTTCTTT.

This chain joins TRBV4-2 and TRBJ2-1, with D maybe TRBD1 (6 bases). V gave up 4 bases and J gave up 8 bases, with 18 bases separating them. Per germline, CDR1 LGHNA and CDR2 YNFKEQ. The CDR3 length is 15 residues. The DNA for the CDR3 is TGTGCCAGCAGCCCCAGGGGCCCCCCGTTCGATGAGCAGTTCTTC. This gives the protein CASSPRGPPFDEQFF.

As concerns this clone: One base away lies a much larger clone, so this may be a sequencing read error. The chain has TRBV29-1 and TRBJ1-5; a weak D match, TRBD1 (5 bases). The CDR3 consists of 14 residues. Germline CDR1 and CDR2: SQVTM and ANQGSEA. This chain's CDR3 is CGVATDISNQPQHF. The CDR3 DNA follows: TGCGGCGTAGCCACGGACATTAGCAATCAGCCCCAGCATTTT.

This chain links TRBV7-9 with TRBJ2-2, with a weak D call TRBD1 (5 bases). The CDR3 is 15 residues long. V was shortened by 5 bases and J by 1 base, with 11 bases between the two germline ends. The germline V gene has CDR1 SEHNR and CDR2 FQNEAQ (reference sequence). The CDR3 here is CASSRQTMNTGELFF. For the CDR3, the DNA is TGTGCCAGCAGCAGACAGACCATGAACACCGGGGAGCTGTTTTTT.

V and J are TRBV29-1 and TRBJ2-7; 7 bases match TRBD1. Germline trimming cut 4 bases from V and 10 bases from J; bases unmatched to any gene: 4. Germline assignment: CDR1 SQVTM and CDR2 ANQGSEA. The CDR3 has 10 residues. CDR3 in DNA: TGCAGCGTTGCCGACAGGGCCCAGTACTTC. As protein: CSVADRAQYF.

As for this clone: The sample holds other DNA sequences that translate to the same CDR3. The chain joins TRBV2 to TRBJ2-3, with 7 bases lining up with TRBD2. Germline CDR1 reads SNHLY; CDR2 reads FYNNEI. V shed 4 bases, J shed 3 bases, and the junction held 7 bases outside the gene matches. CDR3 length equals 15 residues. The CDR3 DNA sequence: TGTGCCAGCAGTGTTGGTCAGGGAGGGACAGATACGCAGTATTTT. Its translation: CASSVGQGGTDTQYF.

V is TRBV2 and J is TRBJ1-1; D not resolved. Between the trimmed V and J ends, which lost 6 bases and 1 base, there was a span of 3 bases. This CDR3 has 11 amino acids. Per the germline V gene, CDR1 is SNHLY and CDR2 is FYNNEI. Here the CDR3 reads CASRPNTEAFF. CDR3 nucleotides: TGTGCCAGCAGGCCGAACACTGAAGCTTTCTTT.

This rearrangement joins TRBV5-1 to TRBJ2-7; D remains unclear. The germline V gene encodes CDR1 SGHRS and CDR2 YFSETQ. V lost 4 bases, J lost 0 bases, and 11 bases lay in between. CDR3 size: 14 residues. CDR3 protein: CASSVTVSSYEQYF. In DNA, the CDR3 is TGCGCCAGCAGCGTAACAGTGAGCTCCTACGAGCAGTACTTC.

The count of this clone is one. This chain uses TRBV2 with TRBJ2-1, with TRBD2 matching 14 bases. V dropped 11 bases and J dropped 8; count of bases not matched to a gene: 8. Germline lookup yields CDR1 SNHLY and CDR2 FYNNEI. This CDR3 spans 14 amino acids. The CDR3 loop reads CAGSPGLAGDEQFF. In nucleotides, the CDR3 is TGTGCCGGATCTCCGGGACTAGCGGGAGATGAGCAGTTCTTC.

The chain joins TRBV15 to TRBJ1-4; D not resolved. Germline CDR1 LNHNV, CDR2 YYDKDF (reference sequence). V gave up 3 bases and J gave up 7 bases, with 9 bases separating them. The CDR3 covers 13 residues. The CDR3 DNA is TGTGCCACCAGCAGCAGACTTGGTGAAAAACTGTTTTTT. Residues: CATSSRLGEKLFF.

CDR3 nucleotides: TGTGCCACCAGCAGAGATGGGAATGAGCAGTTCTTC. Translating gives CATSRDGNEQFF. The V and J genes are TRBV15 and TRBJ2-1; D is unclear. V lost 0 bases to trimming and J lost 7 bases, with 4 bases between them. The CDR3 is made up of 12 amino acids. The germline V gene has CDR1 LNHNV and CDR2 YYDKDF (reference sequence). The variable domain in full, completed from reference TRBV15 and TRBJ2-1, reads DAMVIQNPRYQVTQFGKPVTLSCSQTLNHNVMYWYQQKSSQAPKLLFHYYDKDFNNEADTPDNFQSRRPNTSFCFLDIRSPGLGDTAMYLCATSRDGNEQFFGPGTRLTVL.

This chain joins TRBV5-1 and TRBJ1-2; tentatively, D is TRBD1 (5 bases). V dropped 4 bases and J dropped 4 bases, with 14 bases sitting between them. Per the germline V gene, CDR1 is SGHRS and CDR2 is YFSETQ. CDR3 length: 14 amino acids. CDR3 in amino acids: CASSGAGAVYGYTF. The DNA of the CDR3 is TGCGCCAGCAGCGGGGCAGGAGCTGTCTATGGCTACACCTTC.

This chain links TRBV5-4 with TRBJ2-7; TRBD2 matches 9 bases. The CDR3 is 16 amino acids. The V gene end was trimmed by 0 bases and the J gene end by 2 bases; junction bases not matched to a gene: 6. Germline V CDR1 and CDR2: SGHNT, YYREEE (reference sequence). CDR3 residues: CASSLGGLAPTYEQYF. The CDR3 DNA reads as TGTGCCAGCAGCTTGGGCGGACTAGCGCCGACCTACGAGCAGTACTTC. The whole variable domain, remainder taken from reference TRBV5-4 and TRBJ2-7, is ETGVTQSPTHLIKTRGQQVTLRCSSQSGHNTVSWYQQALGQGPQFIFQYYREEENGRGNFPPRFSGLQFPNYSSELNVNALELDDSALYLCASSLGGLAPTYEQYFGPGTRLTVT.